The clone carrying this T cell receptor (beta chain) was seen only a few times. Its target is unknown. PCR was performed a second time for roughly 7 to 11 cycles using a sample-barcoded 5' primer and a J-beta primer mix. TCRdb itself ran the 5' RACE reads through MiXCR, one entry per CDR3 protein. This table has roughly 500,000 distinct CDR3 sequences, 24% appearing once. The data stem from a study of blood T cells in healthy people across ages. Study-level results: Diversity was estimated from one million T cells, and these estimates were considered underestimates.

Trimming removed 4 bases from V and 5 bases from J; junction bases left unmatched: 15. Germline V gene data show CDR1 as SGDLS and CDR2 as YYNGEE. This CDR3 has 17 amino acids. Separately, the same data were catalogued under a study of T cells of mothers and their children.

The chain couples TRBV9 to TRBJ1-2; TRBD1 matches at 9 bases. Sequenced: blood. The origin of this receptor is a boy aged 5 to 17 in good health. The CDR3 loop reads CASSRSQDRGSGYGYTF. CDR3 coding DNA: TGTGCCAGCAGCCGTAGTCAGGACAGGGGATCGGGATATGGCTACACCTTC.